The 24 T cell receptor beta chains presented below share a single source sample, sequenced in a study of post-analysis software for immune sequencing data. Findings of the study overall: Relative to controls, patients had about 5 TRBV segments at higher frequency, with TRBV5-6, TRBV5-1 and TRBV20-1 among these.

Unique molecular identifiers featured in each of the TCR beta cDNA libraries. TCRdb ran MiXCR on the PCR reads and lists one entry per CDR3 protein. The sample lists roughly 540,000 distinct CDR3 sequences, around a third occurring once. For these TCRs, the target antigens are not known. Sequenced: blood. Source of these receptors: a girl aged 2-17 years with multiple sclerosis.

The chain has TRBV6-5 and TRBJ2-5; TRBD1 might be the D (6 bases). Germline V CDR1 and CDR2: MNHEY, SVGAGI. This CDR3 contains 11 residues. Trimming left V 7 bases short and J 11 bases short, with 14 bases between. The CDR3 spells CASTRDNEQYF. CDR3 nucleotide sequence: TGTGCCAGCACTCGGGACAATGAGCAGTACTTC.

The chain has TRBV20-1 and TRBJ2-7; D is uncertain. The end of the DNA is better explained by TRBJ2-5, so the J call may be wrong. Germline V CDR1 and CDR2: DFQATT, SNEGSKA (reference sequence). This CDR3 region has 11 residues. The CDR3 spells CSATGKETQYF. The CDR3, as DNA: TGCAGTGCTACAGGAAAAGAGACCCAGTACTTC.

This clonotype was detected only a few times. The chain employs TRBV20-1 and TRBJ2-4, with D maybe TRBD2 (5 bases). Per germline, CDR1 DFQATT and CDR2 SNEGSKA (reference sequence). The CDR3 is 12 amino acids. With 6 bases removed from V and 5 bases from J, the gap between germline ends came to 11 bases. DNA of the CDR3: TGCAGTGCGAGCGGCCGAGAAAACATTCAGTACTTC. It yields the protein CSASGRENIQYF.

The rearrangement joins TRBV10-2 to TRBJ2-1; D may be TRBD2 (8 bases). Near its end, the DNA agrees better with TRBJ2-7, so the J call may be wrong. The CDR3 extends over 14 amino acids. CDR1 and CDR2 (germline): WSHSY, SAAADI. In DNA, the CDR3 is TGCGCCAGCACGGGACTAGGGGGCTACAATGAGCAGTACTTC. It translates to CASTGLGGYNEQYF.

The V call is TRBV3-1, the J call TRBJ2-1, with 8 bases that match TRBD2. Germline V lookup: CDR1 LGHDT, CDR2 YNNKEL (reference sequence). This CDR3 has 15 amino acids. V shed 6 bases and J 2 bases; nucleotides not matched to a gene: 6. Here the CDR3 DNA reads TGTGCCAGCAGTCTACTAGCGGCCGCCTACAATGAGCAGTTCTTC. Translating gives CASSLLAAAYNEQFF.

CDR3 region: CASSEGAITDTQYF. The CDR3 DNA follows: TGTGCCAGCAGTGAAGGGGCTATCACAGATACGCAGTATTTT. V gene TRBV2 combines with J gene TRBJ2-3; D is undetermined. The CDR3 is made up of 14 amino acids. CDR1 is SNHLY and CDR2 is FYNNEI in the germline V gene. V was trimmed by 1 base and J by 2 bases, leaving 7 bases between them.

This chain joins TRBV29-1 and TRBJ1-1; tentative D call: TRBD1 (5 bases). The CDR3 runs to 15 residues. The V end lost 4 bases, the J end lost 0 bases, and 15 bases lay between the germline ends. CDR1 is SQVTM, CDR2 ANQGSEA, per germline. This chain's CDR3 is CSVVGVGRVNTEAFF. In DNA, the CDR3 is TGCAGCGTTGTGGGGGTGGGCAGGGTGAACACTGAAGCTTTCTTT.

CDR3 nucleotides: TGTGCCAGCAGTTTAGGCGAGACGCACCAAGAGACCCAGTACTTC. Protein sequence: CASSLGETHQETQYF. The V and J genes are TRBV12-3 or TRBV12-4 and TRBJ2-5; D unresolved. Trimming took 1 base from V and 0 from J, leaving 9 bases between them. The CDR3 consists of 15 residues.

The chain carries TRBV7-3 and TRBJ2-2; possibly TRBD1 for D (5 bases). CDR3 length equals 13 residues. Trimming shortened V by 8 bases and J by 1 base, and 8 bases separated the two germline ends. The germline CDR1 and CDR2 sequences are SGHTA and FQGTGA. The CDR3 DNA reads TGTGCCAGCCCCACAGGGAACACCGGGGAGCTGTTTTTT. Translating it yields CASPTGNTGELFF. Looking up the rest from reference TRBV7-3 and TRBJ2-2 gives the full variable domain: GAGVSQTPSNKVTEKGKYVELRCDPISGHTALYWYRQSLGQGPEFLIYFQGTGAADDSGLPNDRFFAVRPEGSVSTLKIQRTERGDSAVYLCASPTGNTGELFFGEGSRLTVL.

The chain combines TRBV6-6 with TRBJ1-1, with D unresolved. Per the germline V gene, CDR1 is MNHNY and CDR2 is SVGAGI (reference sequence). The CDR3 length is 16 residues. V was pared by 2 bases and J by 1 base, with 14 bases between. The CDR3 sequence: CASSYTSQPGNTEAFF. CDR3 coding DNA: TGTGCCAGCAGTTACACGAGCCAGCCGGGGAACACTGAAGCTTTCTTT.

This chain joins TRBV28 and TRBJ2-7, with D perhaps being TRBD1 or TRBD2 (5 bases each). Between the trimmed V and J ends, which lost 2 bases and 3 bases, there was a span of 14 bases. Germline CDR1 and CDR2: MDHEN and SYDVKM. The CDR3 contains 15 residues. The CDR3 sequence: CASSLEGRRIYEQYF. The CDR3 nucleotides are TGTGCCAGCAGTTTAGAGGGGCGGCGGATCTACGAGCAGTACTTC.

The DNA of the CDR3 is TGTGCCAGCACCGGACTAGGAGATGAGCAGTTCTTC. Protein product: CASTGLGDEQFF. This chain uses TRBV6-1 with TRBJ2-1; 7 bases match TRBD2. This CDR3 comprises 12 residues. The V gene's germline CDR1 is MNHNS and CDR2 SASEGT. V lost 7 bases, J lost 8 bases, and 5 bases stayed unmatched.

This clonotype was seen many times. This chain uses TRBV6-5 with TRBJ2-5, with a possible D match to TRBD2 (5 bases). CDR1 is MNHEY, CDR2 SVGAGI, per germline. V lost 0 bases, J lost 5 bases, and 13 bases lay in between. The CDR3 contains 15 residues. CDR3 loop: CASSYSLSVRETQYF. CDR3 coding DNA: TGTGCCAGCAGTTACTCCCTTAGCGTGAGGGAGACCCAGTACTTC.

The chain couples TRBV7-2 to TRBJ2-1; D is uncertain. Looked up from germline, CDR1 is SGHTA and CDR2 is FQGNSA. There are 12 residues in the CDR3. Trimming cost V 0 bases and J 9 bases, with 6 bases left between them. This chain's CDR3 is CASSLARIEQFF. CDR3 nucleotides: TGTGCCAGCAGCTTAGCGAGGATTGAGCAGTTCTTC.

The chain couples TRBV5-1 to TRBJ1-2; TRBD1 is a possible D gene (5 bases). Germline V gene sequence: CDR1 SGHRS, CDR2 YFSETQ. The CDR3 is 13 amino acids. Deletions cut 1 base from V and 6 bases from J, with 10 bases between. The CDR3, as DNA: TGCGCCAGCAGCTTGCAGGACACCAATGGCTACACCTTC. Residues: CASSLQDTNGYTF. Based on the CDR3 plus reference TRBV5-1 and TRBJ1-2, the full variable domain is KAGVTQTPRYLIKTRGQQVTLSCSPISGHRSVSWYQQTPGQGLQFLFEYFSETQRNKGNFPGRFSGRQFSNSRSEMNVSTLELGDSALYLCASSLQDTNGYTFGSGTRLTVV.

The CDR3 DNA reads TGCAGCGTAACGGGACAAATATCTGAAGCTTTCTTT. It yields the protein CSVTGQISEAFF. This sequence joins TRBV29-1 and TRBJ1-1; weak D call: TRBD1 (6 bases). Between the trimmed V and J ends, which lost 6 bases and 6 bases, there was a span of 14 bases. This CDR3 contains 12 residues. CDR1 and CDR2 (germline): SQVTM, ANQGSEA.

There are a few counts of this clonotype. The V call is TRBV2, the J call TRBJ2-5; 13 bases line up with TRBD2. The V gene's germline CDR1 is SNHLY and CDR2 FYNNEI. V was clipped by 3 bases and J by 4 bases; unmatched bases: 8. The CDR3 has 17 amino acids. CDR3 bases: TGTGCCAGCAGTGACCTAAGACTAGCGGGGGGCCGAGAGACCCAGTACTTC. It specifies CASSDLRLAGGRETQYF.

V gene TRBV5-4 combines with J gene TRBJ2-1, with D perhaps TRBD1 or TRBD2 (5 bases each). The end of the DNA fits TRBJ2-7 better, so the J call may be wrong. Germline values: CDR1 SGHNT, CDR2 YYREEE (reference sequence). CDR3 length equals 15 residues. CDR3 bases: TGTGCCAGCAGCCCGGGGCCTACAATGGTCTACGAGCAGTACTTC. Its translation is CASSPGPTMVYEQYF.

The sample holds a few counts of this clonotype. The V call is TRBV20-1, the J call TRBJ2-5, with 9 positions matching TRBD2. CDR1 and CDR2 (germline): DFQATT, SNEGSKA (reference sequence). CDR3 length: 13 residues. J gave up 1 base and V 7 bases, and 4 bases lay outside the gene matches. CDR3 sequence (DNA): TGCAGTGTCCTAGCGGGGCTCCAAGAGACCCAGTACTTC. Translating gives CSVLAGLQETQYF.

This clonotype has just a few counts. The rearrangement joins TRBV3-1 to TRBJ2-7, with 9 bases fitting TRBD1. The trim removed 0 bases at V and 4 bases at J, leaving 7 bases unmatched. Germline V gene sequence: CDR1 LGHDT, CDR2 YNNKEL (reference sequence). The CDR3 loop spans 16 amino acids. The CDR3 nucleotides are TGTGCCAGCAGCCAAGATCTGAGACAGGGGGTTTACGAGCAGTACTTC. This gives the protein CASSQDLRQGVYEQYF.

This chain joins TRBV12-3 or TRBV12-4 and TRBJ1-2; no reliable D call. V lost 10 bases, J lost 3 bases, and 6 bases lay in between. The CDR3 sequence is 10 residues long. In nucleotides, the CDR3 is TGTGCCATCCGAGACTATGGCTACACCTTC. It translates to CAIRDYGYTF.

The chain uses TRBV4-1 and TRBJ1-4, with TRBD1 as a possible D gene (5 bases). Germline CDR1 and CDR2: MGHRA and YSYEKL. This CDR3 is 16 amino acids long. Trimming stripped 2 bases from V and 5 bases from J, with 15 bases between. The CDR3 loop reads CASSQLNQGWNEKLFF. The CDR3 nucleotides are TGCGCCAGCAGCCAATTAAATCAGGGCTGGAATGAAAAACTGTTTTTT.

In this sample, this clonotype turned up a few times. The CDR3 loop reads CASSPSEGADTQYF. DNA of the CDR3: TGCGCCAGCAGCCCCTCCGAGGGGGCAGATACGCAGTATTTT. The chain links TRBV4-1 to TRBJ2-3, with TRBD1 as a possible D gene (6 bases). Germline CDR1 reads MGHRA; CDR2 reads YSYEKL. With 4 bases removed from V and 4 bases from J, the gap between germline ends came to 12 bases. The CDR3 spans 14 residues.

CDR3 loop: CSARDPTDRSDTEAFF. The CDR3 region has the DNA TGCAGTGCTAGAGACCCCACGGACAGGTCGGACACTGAAGCTTTCTTT. The chain carries TRBV20-1 and TRBJ1-1; 7 bases line up with TRBD1. Germline V gene data show CDR1 as DFQATT and CDR2 as SNEGSKA (reference sequence). J lost 3 bases, V lost 0 bases, and 10 bases had no gene match. The CDR3 totals 16 residues.